This T cell receptor (beta chain) stems from a study of blood T cell repertoires in COVID-19. This table comes from immunoSEQ multiplex PCR, and its TCRdb copy is limited to in-frame clones, with some not included. The top ten hold approximately 0.97% of the sample, which has roughly 380,000 clones, 88% seen once. Looked up from germline, CDR1 is SGHVS and CDR2 is FQNEAQ. Trimming took off 8 bases at V and 3 bases at J, with 10 bases between the two ends. The CDR3 spans 13 residues. Input material: PBMCs or T cells enriched from blood (not recorded which). The chain links TRBV7-8 to TRBJ1-4; no firm D call. The sequence was obtained from a woman aged 30 to 39 who had been exposed to COVID-19. Here the CDR3 DNA reads TGTGCCAGCGCAGACTCGGCTAATGAAAAACTGTTTTTT. Translated, it gives CASADSANEKLFF.